The sequence of this T cell receptor beta chain was determined in a study of T-cell memory formation after mild COVID-19. Study as a whole: Largely, the TCR clusters proved donor specific. The study's findings and limits: Second-wave clones peaking on day 37 lacked confirmed SARS-CoV-2 specificity.

TCRdb used MiXCR to reprocess the 5' RACE reads, holding one entry per CDR3 protein. The sample yields 90,000 to 120,000 distinct CDR3 sequences, roughly a sixth seen once. Comment on this clonotype: Its antigen is undetermined.

Trimming shortened V by 3 bases and J by 2 bases, and 9 bases separated the two germline ends. CDR3 size: 13 residues. Germline lookup yields CDR1 SQVTM and CDR2 ANQGSEA. The chain couples TRBV29-1 to TRBJ2-3; weak D call: TRBD1 (6 bases). Material: PBMCs or a T cell subset sorted from them (not recorded which). The sequence was collected from a man aged 18-30 years who had mild COVID-19 (a few samples of this study predate the infection). Cell type and time point are not known. For the CDR3, the DNA is TGCAGCGTTGATGGACAGAACACAGATACGCAGTATTTT. Translating gives CSVDGQNTDTQYF.